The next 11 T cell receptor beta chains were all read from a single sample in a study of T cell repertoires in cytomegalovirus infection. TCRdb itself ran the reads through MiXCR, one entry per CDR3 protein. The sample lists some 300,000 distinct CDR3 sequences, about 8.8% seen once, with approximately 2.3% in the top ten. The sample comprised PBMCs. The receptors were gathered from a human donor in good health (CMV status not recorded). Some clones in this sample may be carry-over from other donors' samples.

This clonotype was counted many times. The CDR3 bases are TGTGCCAGCAGAACCGGGACAACCTCTGGGGCCAACGTCCTGACTTTC. Residues: CASRTGTTSGANVLTF. The V gene is TRBV27, the J gene TRBJ2-6, with D possibly being TRBD1 (6 bases). The germline V gene has CDR1 MNHEY and CDR2 SMNVEV (reference sequence). The CDR3 consists of 16 residues. The V gene lost 6 bases and the J gene lost 0 bases, with 12 bases spanning the gap.

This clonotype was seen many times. In DNA, the CDR3 is TGTGCCAGCGAGCCGGGACTAGCGGGGGGACACCAAGAGACCCAGTACTTC. This encodes CASEPGLAGGHQETQYF. The chain links TRBV2 to TRBJ2-5; 15 nucleotides align to TRBD2. Germline loops: CDR1 SNHLY, CDR2 FYNNEI. The trim removed 8 bases at V and 0 bases at J, leaving 7 bases unmatched. The CDR3 is 17 amino acids.

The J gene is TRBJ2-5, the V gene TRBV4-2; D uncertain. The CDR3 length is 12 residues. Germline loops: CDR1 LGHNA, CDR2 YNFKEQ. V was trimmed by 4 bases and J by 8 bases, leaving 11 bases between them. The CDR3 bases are TGTGCCAGCAGCCCGGATGTTCGTACCCAGTACTTC. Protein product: CASSPDVRTQYF.

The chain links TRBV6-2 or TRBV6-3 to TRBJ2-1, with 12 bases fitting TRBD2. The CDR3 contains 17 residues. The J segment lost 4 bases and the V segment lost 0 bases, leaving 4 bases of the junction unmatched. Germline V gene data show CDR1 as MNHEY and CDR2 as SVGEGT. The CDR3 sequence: CASSYSALAGGYNEQFF. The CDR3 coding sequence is TGTGCCAGCAGTTACTCGGCCCTAGCGGGGGGGTACAATGAGCAGTTCTTC.

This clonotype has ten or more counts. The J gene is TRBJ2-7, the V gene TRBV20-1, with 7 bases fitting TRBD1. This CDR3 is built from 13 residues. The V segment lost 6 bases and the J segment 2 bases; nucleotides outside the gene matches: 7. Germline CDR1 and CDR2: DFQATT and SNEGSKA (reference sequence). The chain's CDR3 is CSAGTDNTYEQYV. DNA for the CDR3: TGCAGTGCGGGGACAGATAATACCTACGAGCAGTACGTC.

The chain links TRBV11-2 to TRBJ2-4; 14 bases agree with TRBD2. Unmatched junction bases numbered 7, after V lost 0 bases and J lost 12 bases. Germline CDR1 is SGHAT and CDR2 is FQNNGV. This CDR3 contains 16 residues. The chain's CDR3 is CASSLEGGTSGSSQYF. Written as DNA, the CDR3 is TGTGCCAGCAGCTTAGAAGGGGGGACTAGCGGGAGTTCTCAGTACTTC. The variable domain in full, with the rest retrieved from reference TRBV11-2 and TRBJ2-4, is EAGVAQSPRYKIIEKRQSVAFWCNPISGHATLYWYQQILGQGPKLLIQFQNNGVVDDSQLPKDRFSAERLKGVDSTLKIQPAKLEDSAVYLCASSLEGGTSGSSQYFGAGTRLSVL.

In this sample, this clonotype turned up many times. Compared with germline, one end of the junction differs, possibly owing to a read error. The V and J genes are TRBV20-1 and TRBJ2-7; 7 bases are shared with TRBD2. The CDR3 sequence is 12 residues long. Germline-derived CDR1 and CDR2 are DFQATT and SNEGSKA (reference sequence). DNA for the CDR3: TGCAGTGCCCTAAAGGGAGCGGGGATTCTGGACTTC. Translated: CSALKGAGILDF.

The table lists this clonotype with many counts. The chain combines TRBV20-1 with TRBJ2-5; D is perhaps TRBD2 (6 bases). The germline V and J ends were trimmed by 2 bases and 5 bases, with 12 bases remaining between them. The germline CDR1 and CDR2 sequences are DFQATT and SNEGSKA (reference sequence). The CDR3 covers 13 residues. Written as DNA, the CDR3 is TGCAGTGCTAGATTTGCAGGAGGGGAGACCCAGTACTTC. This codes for CSARFAGGETQYF.

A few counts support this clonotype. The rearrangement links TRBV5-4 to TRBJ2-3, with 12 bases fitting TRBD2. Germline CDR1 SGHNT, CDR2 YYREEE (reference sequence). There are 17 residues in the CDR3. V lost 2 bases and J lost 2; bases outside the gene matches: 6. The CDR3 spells CASSFASGGVNTDTQYF. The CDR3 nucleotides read TGTGCCAGCAGCTTTGCTAGCGGGGGGGTAAACACAGATACGCAGTATTTT.

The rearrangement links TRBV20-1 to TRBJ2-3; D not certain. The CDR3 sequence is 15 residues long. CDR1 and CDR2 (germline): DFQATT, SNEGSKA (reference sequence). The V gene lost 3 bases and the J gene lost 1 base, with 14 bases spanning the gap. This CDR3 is CSARRWSDGTDTQYF. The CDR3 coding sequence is TGCAGTGCTAGGAGGTGGAGCGACGGCACAGATACGCAGTATTTT.

In nucleotides, the CDR3 is TGTGCCAGCAGTCGGACCGGGACTAGCAGTAATGAGCAGTTCTTC. It codes for CASSRTGTSSNEQFF. The chain employs TRBV16 and TRBJ2-1, with TRBD2 matching over 9 bases. Trimming cost V 6 bases and J 7 bases; bases outside gene matches: 10. The CDR3 is 15 amino acids. CDR1 is KGHSY, CDR2 FQNENV, per germline.